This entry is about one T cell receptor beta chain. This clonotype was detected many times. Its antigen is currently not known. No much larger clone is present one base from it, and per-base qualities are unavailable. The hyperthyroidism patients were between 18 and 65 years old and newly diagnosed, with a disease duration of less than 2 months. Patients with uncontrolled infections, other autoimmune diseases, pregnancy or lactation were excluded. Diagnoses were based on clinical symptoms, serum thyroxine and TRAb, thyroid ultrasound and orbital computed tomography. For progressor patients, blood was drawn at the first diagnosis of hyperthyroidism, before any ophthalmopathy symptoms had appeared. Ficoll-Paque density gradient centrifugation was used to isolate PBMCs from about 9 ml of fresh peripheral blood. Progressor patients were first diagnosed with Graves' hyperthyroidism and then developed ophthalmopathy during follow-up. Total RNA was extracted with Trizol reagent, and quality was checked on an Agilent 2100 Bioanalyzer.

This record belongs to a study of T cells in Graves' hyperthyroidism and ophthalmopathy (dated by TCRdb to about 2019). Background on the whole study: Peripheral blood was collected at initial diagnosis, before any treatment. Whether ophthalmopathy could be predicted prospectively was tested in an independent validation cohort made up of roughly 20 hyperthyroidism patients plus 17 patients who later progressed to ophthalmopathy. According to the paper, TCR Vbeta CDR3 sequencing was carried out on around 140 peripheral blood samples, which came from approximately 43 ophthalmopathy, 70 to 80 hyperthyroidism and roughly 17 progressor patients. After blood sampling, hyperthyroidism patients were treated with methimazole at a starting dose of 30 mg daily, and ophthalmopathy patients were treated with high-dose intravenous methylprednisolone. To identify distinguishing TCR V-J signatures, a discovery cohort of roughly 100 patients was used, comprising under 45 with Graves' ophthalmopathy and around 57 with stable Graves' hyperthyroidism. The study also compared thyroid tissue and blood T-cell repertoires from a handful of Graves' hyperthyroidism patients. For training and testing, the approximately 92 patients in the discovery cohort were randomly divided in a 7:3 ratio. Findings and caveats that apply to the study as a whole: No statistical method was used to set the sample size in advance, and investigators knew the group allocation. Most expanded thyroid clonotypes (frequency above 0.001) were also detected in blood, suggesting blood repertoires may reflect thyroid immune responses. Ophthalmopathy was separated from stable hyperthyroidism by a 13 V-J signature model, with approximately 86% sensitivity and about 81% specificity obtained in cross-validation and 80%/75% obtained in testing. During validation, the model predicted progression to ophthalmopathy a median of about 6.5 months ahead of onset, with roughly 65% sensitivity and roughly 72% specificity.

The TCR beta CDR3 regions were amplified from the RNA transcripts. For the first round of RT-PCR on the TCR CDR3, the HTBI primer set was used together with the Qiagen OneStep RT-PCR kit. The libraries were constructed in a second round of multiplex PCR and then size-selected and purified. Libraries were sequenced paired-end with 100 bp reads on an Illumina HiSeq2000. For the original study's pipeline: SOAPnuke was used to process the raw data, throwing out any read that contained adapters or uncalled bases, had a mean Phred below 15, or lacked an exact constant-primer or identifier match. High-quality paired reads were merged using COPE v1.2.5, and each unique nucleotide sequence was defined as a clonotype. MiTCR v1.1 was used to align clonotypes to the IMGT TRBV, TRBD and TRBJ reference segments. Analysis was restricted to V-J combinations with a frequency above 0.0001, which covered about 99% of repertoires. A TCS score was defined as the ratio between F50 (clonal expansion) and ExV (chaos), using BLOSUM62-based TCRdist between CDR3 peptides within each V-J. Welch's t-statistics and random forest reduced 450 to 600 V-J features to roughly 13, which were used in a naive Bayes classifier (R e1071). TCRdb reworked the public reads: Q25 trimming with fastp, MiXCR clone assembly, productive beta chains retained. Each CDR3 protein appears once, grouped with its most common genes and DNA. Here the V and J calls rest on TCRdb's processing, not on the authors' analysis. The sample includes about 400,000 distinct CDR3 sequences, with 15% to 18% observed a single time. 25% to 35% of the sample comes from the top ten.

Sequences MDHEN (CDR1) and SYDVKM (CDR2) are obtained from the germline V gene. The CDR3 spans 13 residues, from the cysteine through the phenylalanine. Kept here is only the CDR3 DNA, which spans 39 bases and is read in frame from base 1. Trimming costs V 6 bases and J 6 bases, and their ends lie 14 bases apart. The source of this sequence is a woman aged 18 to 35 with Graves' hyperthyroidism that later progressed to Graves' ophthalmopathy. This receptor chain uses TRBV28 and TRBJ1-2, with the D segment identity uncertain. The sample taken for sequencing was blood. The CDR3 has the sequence CASSRADIHGYTF. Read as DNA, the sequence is TGTGCCAGCAGCCGGGCCGATATTCATGGCTACACCTTC.